The sequence of this T cell receptor beta chain was determined in a study of T-cell memory formation after mild COVID-19. Study at large: Largely, the TCR clusters proved donor specific. The study's findings and limits: Those CD4+ clones that contracted were mainly in CM and EM (CD8+ ones in EMRA). Whether day 37 second-wave clones are SARS-CoV-2-specific was not confirmed.

With constant-segment primers, 5'RACE yielded cDNA libraries of TCR alpha and TCR beta that carried sample barcodes and UMIs. TCRdb called the 5' RACE reads again in MiXCR, with one record for every CDR3 protein. Of 220,000 or so distinct CDR3 sequences detected, just over 9.5% appear once; the ten largest clones hold 3.5% to 4%. The germline V and J ends were trimmed by 5 bases and 3 bases, with 14 bases remaining between them. The length of the CDR3 is 14 residues. CDR1 is SGHKS, CDR2 YYEKEE, per germline (reference sequence). There are a few counts of this clonotype. Antigen unknown. The chain employs TRBV5-5 and TRBJ1-2; D is perhaps TRBD1 (6 bases). This receptor was taken from a young man who had mild COVID-19 (a few samples of this study predate the infection). Cell type and time point are not known. Sequenced input: PBMCs or a T cell subset sorted from them (not recorded which). The CDR3 nucleotides are TGTGCCAGCAGACGCAGGGGCTCGGACTATGGCTACACCTTC. Translating it yields CASRRRGSDYGYTF. Supplemented by reference TRBV5-5 and TRBJ1-2, the full variable domain reads DAGVTQSPTHLIKTRGQQVTLRCSPISGHKSVSWYQQVLGQGPQFIFQYYEKEERGRGNFPDRFSARQFPNYSSELNVNALLLGDSALYLCASRRRGSDYGYTFGSGTRLTVV.